The 18 T cell receptor beta chains below were found in one sample sequenced in a study of cytomegalovirus exposure and HLA in healthy donors. Researchers ran the PCR with 60 Vbeta and 13 Jbeta primers. The method was immunoSEQ multiplex PCR; TCRdb's version includes in-frame clones alone and lacks a portion of them. The table records approximately 180,000 clones, around 80% of them present only once. The sample comprised PBMCs. The receptors were sampled from a woman between 55 and 75 years old in good health and CMV-seropositive.

The chain employs TRBV2 and TRBJ2-1, with 10 bases that match TRBD1. CDR1 is SNHLY, CDR2 FYNNEI, per germline. The CDR3 has 15 residues. Unmatched junction bases numbered 10, after V lost 8 bases and J lost 6 bases. DNA of the CDR3: TGTGCCAGCGGAATGGGACAGGGGACCCGCAATGAGCAGTTCTTC. It codes for CASGMGQGTRNEQFF.

There are a few counts of this clone. A junction end diverges from the germline sequence, so it may reflect a read error. This chain links TRBV7-2 with TRBJ2-4, with TRBD1 as a possible D gene (5 bases). The CDR3 sequence is 16 residues long. CDR1 and CDR2 from the germline V gene are SGHTA and FQGNSA. The CDR3 here is CASSSVQVLAKNSQYF. The CDR3 coding sequence is TGTGCCAGCAGCTCAGTACAGGTTTTAGCCAAAAACAGTCAGTACTTC.

The chain is built from TRBV4-2 and TRBJ2-1; D possibly corresponds to TRBD2 (5 bases). Germline V gene data show CDR1 as LGHNA and CDR2 as YNFKEQ. Trimming shortened V by 4 bases and J by 1 base, and 14 bases separated the two germline ends. The CDR3 runs to 16 residues. The CDR3 is CASSPLEGGSYNEQFF. CDR3 bases: TGTGCCAGCAGCCCCCTCGAGGGCGGGTCCTACAATGAGCAGTTCTTC.

The chain has TRBV7-3 and TRBJ1-4; 7 nucleotides align to TRBD1. Germline loops: CDR1 SGHTA, CDR2 FQGTGA. The CDR3 loop spans 13 amino acids. Trimming took 6 bases from V and 6 from J; bases not matched to a gene: 4. The CDR3 nucleotides read TGTGCCAGCAGAGCAGACAGGGATGAAAAACTGTTTTTT. It yields the protein CASRADRDEKLFF.

The sample holds a few counts of this clone. The chain uses TRBV9 and TRBJ2-7, with D possibly TRBD1 on 7 matching bases. Germline V lookup: CDR1 SGDLS, CDR2 YYNGEE. CDR3 length: 14 residues. Between the trimmed V and J ends, which lost 2 bases and 8 bases, there was a span of 17 bases. The CDR3 DNA reads as TGTGCCAGCAGCGTTACAGGGGAGGTCAGGCAGCAGTACTTC. This translates into CASSVTGEVRQQYF.

This clone was seen a few times. The chain is built from TRBV25-1 and TRBJ1-1; 9 positions agree with TRBD1. Germline V gives CDR1 MGHDK, CDR2 SYGVNS. This CDR3 has 16 amino acids. With 2 bases clipped from V and 7 bases from J, the junction kept 11 bases outside the gene matches. The CDR3 region is CASSEPPGQGRNEAFF. CDR3 DNA: TGTGCCAGCAGTGAACCCCCGGGACAGGGAAGGAATGAAGCTTTCTTT.

This clone has only one observation. The rearrangement uses TRBV28 and TRBJ1-6; 8 bases fit TRBD1. There are 17 residues in the CDR3. Unmatched junction bases numbered 6, after V lost 1 base and J lost 4 bases. Germline V gene data show CDR1 as MDHEN and CDR2 as SYDVKM. CDR3 in DNA: TGTGCCAGCAGTTTATCCCAGGGGGCAGGGTATAATTCACCCCTCCACTTT. It is translated as CASSLSQGAGYNSPLHF.

J is TRBJ2-4 and V is TRBV6-6; TRBD1 is a possible D gene (6 bases). Trimming left V 6 bases short and J 0 bases short, with 15 bases between. Germline V lookup: CDR1 MNHNY, CDR2 SVGAGI (reference sequence). The CDR3 has 16 residues. As DNA, the CDR3 is TGTGCCAGCAGGTTCGGGACAACCATAGCCAAAAACATTCAGTACTTC. Its translation is CASRFGTTIAKNIQYF.

The chain combines TRBV27 with TRBJ2-1; a weak D match, TRBD2 (5 bases). Germline V CDR1 and CDR2: MNHEY, SMNVEV (reference sequence). This CDR3 region has 16 residues. Trimming removed 5 bases from V and 0 bases from J, with 14 bases in between. CDR3 in DNA: TGTGCCAGCAGTCCCCTCGCGGGCCGCTCCTACAATGAGCAGTTCTTC. This gives the protein CASSPLAGRSYNEQFF.

As regards this clone: At the DNA level, this CDR3 is encoded by other sequences in the same sample as well. The chain's CDR3 is CASSLGGEAFF. In DNA form, the CDR3 reads TGTGCCAGCAGCTTGGGAGGAGAAGCTTTCTTT. The gene calls are TRBV7-9 and TRBJ1-1; no clear D gene. V lost 3 bases, J lost 8 bases, and 7 bases lay in between. The CDR3 is 11 amino acids. The germline V gene has CDR1 SEHNR and CDR2 FQNEAQ (reference sequence). Full variable domain (remainder filled in from reference TRBV7-9 and TRBJ1-1): DTGVSQNPRHKITKRGQNVTFRCDPISEHNRLYWYRQTLGQGPEFLTYFQNEAQLEKSRLLSDRFSAERPKGSFSTLEIQRTEQGDSAMYLCASSLGGEAFFGQGTRLTVV.

The chain couples TRBV28 to TRBJ1-2; D is ambiguous. Trimming took 5 bases from V and 8 from J, leaving 18 bases between them. The V gene's germline CDR1 is MDHEN and CDR2 SYDVKM. The CDR3 has 14 amino acids. Here the CDR3 reads CASSITSGARGYTF. In DNA, the CDR3 is TGTGCCAGCAGTATCACATCAGGCGCCCGGGGCTACACCTTC.

This clone was observed a handful of times. The rearrangement links TRBV15 to TRBJ2-5; TRBD2 agrees at 8 bases. The CDR3 spans 14 residues. In germline, CDR1 is LNHNV, CDR2 YYDKDF (reference sequence). V lost 8 bases, J lost 6 bases, and 11 bases stayed unmatched. CDR3 DNA sequence: TGTGCCACCGGGGAAACTAGCGGTACCCAGACCCAGTACTTC. This translates into CATGETSGTQTQYF.

The rearrangement uses TRBV30 and TRBJ1-3, with D perhaps TRBD1 (5 bases). Germline V gene lookup returns CDR1 GTSNPN and CDR2 SVGIG (reference sequence). CDR3 size: 16 residues. Deletions cut 0 bases from V and 2 bases from J, with 14 bases between. The CDR3 sequence is CAWSVPHDSPGNTIYF. CDR3 in DNA: TGTGCCTGGAGTGTACCCCATGACAGTCCTGGAAACACCATATATTTT.

J is TRBJ2-5 and V is TRBV19; 10 nucleotides line up with TRBD1. Germline CDR1 LNHDA, CDR2 SQIVND (reference sequence). The CDR3 has 15 residues. The trim removed 5 bases at V and 5 bases at J, leaving 8 bases unmatched. Written as DNA, the CDR3 is TGTGCCAGTAGTGATCAGACAGGGGGCTGGGAGACCCAGTACTTC. It translates to CASSDQTGGWETQYF.

The chain uses TRBV9 and TRBJ2-7; tentatively, D is TRBD1 (6 bases). Per germline, CDR1 SGDLS and CDR2 YYNGEE. The CDR3 is 15 residues long. V lost 0 bases, J lost 4 bases, and 14 bases lay in between. The CDR3 DNA reads TGTGCCAGCAGCGTAGGGTCCCTAGGGGGATACGAGCAGTACTTC. It translates to CASSVGSLGGYEQYF.

This clone was counted between two and nine times. This chain joins TRBV4-3 and TRBJ2-1; D might be TRBD2 (6 bases). In germline, CDR1 is LGHNA, CDR2 YSLEER. V was trimmed by 4 bases and J by 0 bases, leaving 13 bases between them. The CDR3 covers 16 residues. CDR3 nucleotides: TGCGCCAGCAGCCTCCTGACCGGGGGCTCCTACAATGAGCAGTTCTTC. Translating gives CASSLLTGGSYNEQFF.

The V call is TRBV5-1, the J call TRBJ1-5; maybe TRBD1 (6 bases). Germline CDR1 SGHRS, CDR2 YFSETQ. V lost 2 bases and J lost 4, with 13 bases in between. The CDR3 covers 15 residues. CDR3 loop: CASSLTGTHNQPQHF. The CDR3 nucleotides are TGCGCCAGCAGCTTAACCGGGACACATAATCAGCCCCAGCATTTT.

CDR3 region: CASSYSEGSAEAFF. CDR3 in DNA: TGTGCCAGCAGTTACTCTGAGGGTTCTGCTGAAGCTTTCTTT. This chain joins TRBV27 and TRBJ1-1; the D is unclear. Trimming cost V 4 bases and J 6 bases, with 15 bases left between them. The CDR3 is 14 amino acids. The germline V gene encodes CDR1 MNHEY and CDR2 SMNVEV (reference sequence).